A single count supports the clone carrying this T cell receptor beta chain. The sample belongs to a study of shared clonotypes between healthy human individuals. As for the study in general: The cohort had a couple of women and a few men, ages 18 to 49.

Germline CDR1 reads LNHDA; CDR2 reads SQIVND (reference sequence). V was shortened by 5 bases and J by 1 base, with 11 bases between the two germline ends. The CDR3 consists of 14 residues. Assay execution took place at the deep level. The authors distributed each subset's genomic DNA evenly over several immunoSEQ plates. Sequencing used immunoSEQ multiplex PCR; TCRdb keeps in-frame clones, though not all of them. The table includes millions of clones, 85% to 95% detected once. CD45RO negativity and positive selection for CCR7 defined naive CD8 cells, a population that excluded terminally differentiated effector memory CD45RA+ cells.

The rearrangement links TRBV19 to TRBJ1-1; the D gene is possibly TRBD1 (5 bases). The sequence was collected from a man between 18 and 35 years old in good health. Some clones in this sample may be carry-over from other donors' samples. The sequencing input was naive CD8+ T cells from PBMCs. CDR3 protein: CASSRDSKNTEAFF. The CDR3 DNA is TGTGCCAGTAGTCGAGACAGTAAGAACACTGAAGCTTTCTTT. Based on the CDR3 plus reference TRBV19 and TRBJ1-1, the full variable domain is DGGITQSPKYLFRKEGQNVTLSCEQNLNHDAMYWYRQDPGQGLRLIYYSQIVNDFQKGDIAEGYSVSREKKESFPLTVTSAQKNPTAFYLCASSRDSKNTEAFFGQGTRLTVV.